What follows describes a single TCR beta chain. This receptor's antigen is unknown. Nothing much larger sits one base from this clone, and base qualities are not available. This entry comes from a study of OX40 agonist ivuxolimab in advanced cancers. Regarding the research as a whole: The costimulatory receptor OX40 (CD134) was targeted by ivuxolimab, a fully human IgG2 agonistic monoclonal antibody. Intravenous ivuxolimab was administered to patients every 2 weeks at six dose levels: 0.01, 0.1, 0.3, 1.5, 3 and 10 mg/kg. Of the roughly 50 dose-escalation patients, hepatocellular carcinoma was present in roughly 19, melanoma in around 15, renal cell carcinoma in 9 and head and neck cancer in 9. The dose-escalation cohort was about 87% male with a mean age of about 65 years, ranging from about 20 to 85. Patients were allowed to have had prior anti-PD-1, anti-PD-L1 or anti-CTLA-4 therapy, and approximately 40% of the dose-escalation patients had previously received checkpoint inhibitors. Three dose-escalation patients achieved partial responses, one with hepatocellular carcinoma and two with cutaneous melanoma. The point of sequencing TCRbeta in the periphery was to test whether ivuxolimab changed TCR sequence diversity and drove clonal T-cell expansion. The paper reports the monotherapy dose-escalation portion (N of about 54 patients) of the phase I ivuxolimab trial.

Patients with autoimmune disease history or receiving systemic immunosuppression were excluded from the trial. Peripheral blood for TCR sequencing was collected from all dose cohorts at baseline, on cycle 4 day 1, and on cycle 7 day 1. Samples were obtained from an open-label, multicenter, first-in-human phase I dose-escalation trial of ivuxolimab. Adults with locally advanced or metastatic melanoma, renal cell carcinoma, hepatocellular carcinoma or head and neck squamous cell carcinoma were enrolled in the trial. Before TCR sequencing, CD4+ T cells and CD8+ T cells were sorted from peripheral blood as separate populations. Study-level results and caveats: Antigen specificity was not determined for the clonally expanded peripheral T cells. Low levels of normalized T-cell clonal expansion were also seen in some nonresponding patients. On average, CD8+ T cells showed more expanded clones than CD4+ T cells after ivuxolimab. In the 0.1-3.0 mg/kg groups, partial responders had among the lowest normalized peripheral clonal expansion, particularly in CD8+ T cells. Clonal expansion of both CD4+ and CD8+ blood T cells was observed from baseline to week 6 at doses 0.1 to 3.0 mg/kg.

To sequence the TCRbeta CDR3 region, genomic DNA was isolated from the sorted cells. TCRbeta CDR3 regions were sequenced using the immunoSEQ Assay. TCRdb mirrors the immuneACCESS table, restricted to in-frame sequences. Some clones are absent from its copies; in checked studies, under half trace to an unresolved V gene, and the reason for the others is unknown. Across this sample there are around 71,000 clones, with roughly 86% seen only once. The ten largest clones capture 0.85% to 1.4% of the sample. The TCR comes from an adult with an advanced solid tumor such as melanoma, head and neck, liver or kidney cancer. The sample in question was CD4+ or CD8+ T cells sorted from blood, obtained in a trial of the OX40 agonist ivuxolimab.

The CDR3 region: CASSGGTSPTDTQYF. The sequenced DNA: TGTGCCAGCAGCGGGGGGACTAGCCCCACAGATACGCAGTATTTT. The rearranged segments are TRBV5-4 and TRBJ2-3; TRBD2 fits 9 bases in the junction. From the germline V gene (reference sequence), CDR1 is SGHNT and CDR2 is YYREEE. The CDR3 measures 15 amino acids from cysteine to phenylalanine. The retained sequence is limited to the CDR3, 45 bases, with the frame set at the first base. V lost 4 bases and J lost 2 bases, and the count of bases not matched to a germline gene is 5.